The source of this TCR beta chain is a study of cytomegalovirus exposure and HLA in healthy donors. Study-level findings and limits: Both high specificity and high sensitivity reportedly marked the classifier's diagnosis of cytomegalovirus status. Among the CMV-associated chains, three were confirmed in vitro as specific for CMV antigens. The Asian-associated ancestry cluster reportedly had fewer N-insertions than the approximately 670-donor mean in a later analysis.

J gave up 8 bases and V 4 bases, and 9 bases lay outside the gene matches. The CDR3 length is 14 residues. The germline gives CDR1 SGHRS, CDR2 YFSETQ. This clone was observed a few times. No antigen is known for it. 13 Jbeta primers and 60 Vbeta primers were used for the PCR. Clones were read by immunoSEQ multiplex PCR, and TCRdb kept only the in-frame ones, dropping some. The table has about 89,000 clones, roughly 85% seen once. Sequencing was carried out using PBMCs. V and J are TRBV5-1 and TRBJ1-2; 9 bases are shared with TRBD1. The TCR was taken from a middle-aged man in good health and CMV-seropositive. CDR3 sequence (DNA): TGCGCCAGCAGCCCGGGACAGGGACTTGTAGGCTACACCTTC. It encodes CASSPGQGLVGYTF. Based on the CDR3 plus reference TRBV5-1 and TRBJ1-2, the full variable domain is KAGVTQTPRYLIKTRGQQVTLSCSPISGHRSVSWYQQTPGQGLQFLFEYFSETQRNKGNFPGRFSGRQFSNSRSEMNVSTLELGDSALYLCASSPGQGLVGYTFGSGTRLTVV.